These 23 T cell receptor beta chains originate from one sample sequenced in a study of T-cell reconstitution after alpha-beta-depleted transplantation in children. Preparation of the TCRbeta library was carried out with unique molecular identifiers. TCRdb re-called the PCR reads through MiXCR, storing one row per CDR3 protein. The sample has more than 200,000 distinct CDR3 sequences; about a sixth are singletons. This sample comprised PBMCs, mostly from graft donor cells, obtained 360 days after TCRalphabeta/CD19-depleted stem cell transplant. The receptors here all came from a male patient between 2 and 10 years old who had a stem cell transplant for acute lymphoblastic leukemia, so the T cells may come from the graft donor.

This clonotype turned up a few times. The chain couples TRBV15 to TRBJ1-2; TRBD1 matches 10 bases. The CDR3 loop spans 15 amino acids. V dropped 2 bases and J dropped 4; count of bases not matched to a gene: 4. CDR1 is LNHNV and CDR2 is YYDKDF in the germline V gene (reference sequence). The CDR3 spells CATSRPGQGPYGYTF. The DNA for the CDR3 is TGTGCCACCAGCAGACCGGGACAGGGGCCCTATGGCTACACCTTC.

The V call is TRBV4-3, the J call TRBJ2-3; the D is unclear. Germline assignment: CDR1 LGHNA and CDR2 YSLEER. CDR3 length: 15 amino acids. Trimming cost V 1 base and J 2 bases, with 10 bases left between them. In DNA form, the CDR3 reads TGCGCCAGCAGCCAAGTTCGAGGTGCCACAGATACGCAGTATTTT. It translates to CASSQVRGATDTQYF.

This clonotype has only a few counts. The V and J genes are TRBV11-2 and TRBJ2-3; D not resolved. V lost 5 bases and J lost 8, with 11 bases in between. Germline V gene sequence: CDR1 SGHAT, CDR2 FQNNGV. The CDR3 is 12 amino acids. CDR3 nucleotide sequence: TGTGCCAGCAGCCCGAACTTGGGTACGCAGTATTTT. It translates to CASSPNLGTQYF. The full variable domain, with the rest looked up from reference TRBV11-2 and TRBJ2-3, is EAGVAQSPRYKIIEKRQSVAFWCNPISGHATLYWYQQILGQGPKLLIQFQNNGVVDDSQLPKDRFSAERLKGVDSTLKIQPAKLEDSAVYLCASSPNLGTQYFGPGTRLTVL.

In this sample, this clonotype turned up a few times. DNA for the CDR3: TGTGCCACCAGTGATCCAGGGAGAGACCCCGGAGTGAACACTGAAGCTTTCTTT. It codes for CATSDPGRDPGVNTEAFF. The chain uses TRBV24-1 and TRBJ1-1; maybe TRBD1 (5 bases). CDR1 and CDR2 (germline): KGHDR, SFDVKD. The CDR3 has 18 residues. V lost 3 bases to trimming and J lost 0 bases, with 19 bases between them.

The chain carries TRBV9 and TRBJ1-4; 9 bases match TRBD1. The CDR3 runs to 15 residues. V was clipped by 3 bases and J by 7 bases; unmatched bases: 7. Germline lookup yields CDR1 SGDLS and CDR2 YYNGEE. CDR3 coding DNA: TGTGCCAGCAGCGAAGGACAGGGGACAGGTGAAAAACTGTTTTTT. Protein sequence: CASSEGQGTGEKLFF.

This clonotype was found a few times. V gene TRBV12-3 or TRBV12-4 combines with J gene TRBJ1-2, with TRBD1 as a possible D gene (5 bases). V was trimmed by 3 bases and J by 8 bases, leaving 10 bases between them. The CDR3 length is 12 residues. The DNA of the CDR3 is TGTGCCAGCAGTTTTGGGGGTGCGGGCTACACCTTC. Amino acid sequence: CASSFGGAGYTF.

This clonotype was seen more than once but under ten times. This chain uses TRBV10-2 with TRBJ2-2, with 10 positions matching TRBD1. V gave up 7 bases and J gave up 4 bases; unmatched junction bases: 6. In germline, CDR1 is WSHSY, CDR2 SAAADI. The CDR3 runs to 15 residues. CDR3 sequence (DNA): TGCGCCAGCACCCGGGACAGGGGAGTCACCGGGGAGCTGTTTTTT. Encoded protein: CASTRDRGVTGELFF.

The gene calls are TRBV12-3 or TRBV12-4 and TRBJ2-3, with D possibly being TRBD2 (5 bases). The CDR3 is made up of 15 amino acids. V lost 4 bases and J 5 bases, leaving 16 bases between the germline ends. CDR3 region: CASSSRGLIIDTQYF. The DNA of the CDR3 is TGTGCCAGCAGTTCCCGAGGACTGATTATAGATACGCAGTATTTT.

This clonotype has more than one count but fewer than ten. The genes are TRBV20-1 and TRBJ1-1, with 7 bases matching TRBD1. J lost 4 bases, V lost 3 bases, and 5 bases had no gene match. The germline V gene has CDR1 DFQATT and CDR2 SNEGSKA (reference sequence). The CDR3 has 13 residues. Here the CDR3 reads CSASSAGGTEAFF. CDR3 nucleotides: TGCAGTGCTAGTTCGGCAGGGGGCACTGAAGCTTTCTTT.

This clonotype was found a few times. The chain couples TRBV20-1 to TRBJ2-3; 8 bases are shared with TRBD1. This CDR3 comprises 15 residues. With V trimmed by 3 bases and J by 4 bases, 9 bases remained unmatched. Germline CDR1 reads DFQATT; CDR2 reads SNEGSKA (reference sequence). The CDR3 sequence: CSASGVRGLADTQYF. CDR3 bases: TGCAGTGCTAGCGGCGTCAGGGGGCTTGCAGATACGCAGTATTTT.

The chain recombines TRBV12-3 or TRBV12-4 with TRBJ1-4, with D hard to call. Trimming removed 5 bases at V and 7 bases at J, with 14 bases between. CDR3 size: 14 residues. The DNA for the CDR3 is TGTGCCAGCAGTCCGGGGTTGGGGAGTGAAAAACTGTTTTTT. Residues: CASSPGLGSEKLFF.

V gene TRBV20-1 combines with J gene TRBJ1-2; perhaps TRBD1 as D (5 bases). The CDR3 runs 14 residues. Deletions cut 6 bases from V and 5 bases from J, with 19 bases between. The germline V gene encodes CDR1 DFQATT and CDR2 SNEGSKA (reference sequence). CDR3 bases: TGCAGTGCGCCGGGACCCTTAAATGTTTATGGCTACACCTTC. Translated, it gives CSAPGPLNVYGYTF.

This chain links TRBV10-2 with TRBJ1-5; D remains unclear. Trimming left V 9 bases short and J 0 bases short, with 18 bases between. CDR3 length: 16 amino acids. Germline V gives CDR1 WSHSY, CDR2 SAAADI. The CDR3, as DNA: TGCGCCAGGCCCCGGAGGGAGAAACATAGCAATCAGCCCCAGCATTTT. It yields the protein CARPRREKHSNQPQHF.

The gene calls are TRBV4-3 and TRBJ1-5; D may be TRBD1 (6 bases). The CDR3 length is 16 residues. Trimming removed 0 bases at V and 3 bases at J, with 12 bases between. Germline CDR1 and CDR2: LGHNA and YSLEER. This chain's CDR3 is CASSQDSQGHNQPQHF. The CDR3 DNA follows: TGCGCCAGCAGCCAAGATTCGCAGGGGCACAATCAGCCCCAGCATTTT.

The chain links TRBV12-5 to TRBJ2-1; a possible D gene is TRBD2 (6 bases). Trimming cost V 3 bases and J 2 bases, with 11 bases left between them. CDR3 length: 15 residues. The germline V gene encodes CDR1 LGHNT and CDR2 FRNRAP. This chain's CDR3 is CASGLGGAPYNEQFF. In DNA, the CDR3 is TGTGCTAGTGGTTTAGGCGGGGCGCCCTACAATGAGCAGTTCTTC.

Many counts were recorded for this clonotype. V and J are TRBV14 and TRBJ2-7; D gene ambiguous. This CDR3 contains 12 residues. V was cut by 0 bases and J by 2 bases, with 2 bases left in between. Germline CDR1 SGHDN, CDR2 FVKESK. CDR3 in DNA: TGTGCCAGCAGCCAAGATCCCTACGAGCAGTACTTC. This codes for CASSQDPYEQYF.

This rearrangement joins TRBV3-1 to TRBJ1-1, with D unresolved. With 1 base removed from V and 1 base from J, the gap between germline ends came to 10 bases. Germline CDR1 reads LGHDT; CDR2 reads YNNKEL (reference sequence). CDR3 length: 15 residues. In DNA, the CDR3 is TGTGCCAGCAGCCAAGGCTCGGCAGGGAACACTGAAGCTTTCTTT. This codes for CASSQGSAGNTEAFF.

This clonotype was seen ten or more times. CDR3 loop: CASSHWTSIPTDTQYF. The CDR3 nucleotides read TGTGCCAGCAGTCATTGGACTAGCATACCCACAGATACGCAGTATTTT. The genes are TRBV12-3 or TRBV12-4 and TRBJ2-3; the match to TRBD2 covers 8 bases. Germline trimming cut 5 bases from V and 2 bases from J; bases unmatched to any gene: 9. This CDR3 comprises 16 residues.

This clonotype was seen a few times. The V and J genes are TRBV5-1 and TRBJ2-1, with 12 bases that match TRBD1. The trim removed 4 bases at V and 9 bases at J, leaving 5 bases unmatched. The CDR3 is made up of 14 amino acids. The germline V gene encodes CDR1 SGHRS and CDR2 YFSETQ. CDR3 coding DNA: TGCGCCAGCAGCGGGACAGGGGGCTGGGGTGAGCAGTTCTTC. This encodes CASSGTGGWGEQFF.

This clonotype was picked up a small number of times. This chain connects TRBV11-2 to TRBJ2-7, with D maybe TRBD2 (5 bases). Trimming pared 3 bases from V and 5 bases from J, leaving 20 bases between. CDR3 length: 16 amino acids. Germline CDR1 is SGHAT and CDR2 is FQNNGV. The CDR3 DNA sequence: TGTGCCAGCAGCTTGGCTAACAGCTGGAGGTACGACGAGCAGTACTTC. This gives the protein CASSLANSWRYDEQYF.

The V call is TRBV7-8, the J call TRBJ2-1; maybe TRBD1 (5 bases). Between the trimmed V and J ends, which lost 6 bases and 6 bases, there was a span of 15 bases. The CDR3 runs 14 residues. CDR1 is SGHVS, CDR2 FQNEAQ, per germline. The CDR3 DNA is TGTGCCAGCAGGTATGCAGGGTTCGGCAATGAGCAGTTCTTC. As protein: CASRYAGFGNEQFF.

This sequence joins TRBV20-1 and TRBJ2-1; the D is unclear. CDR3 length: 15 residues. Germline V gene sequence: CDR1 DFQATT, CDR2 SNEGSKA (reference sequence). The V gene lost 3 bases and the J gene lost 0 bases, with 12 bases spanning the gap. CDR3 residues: CSASQPADSYNEQFF. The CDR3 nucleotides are TGCAGTGCTAGCCAGCCAGCCGACTCCTACAATGAGCAGTTCTTC.

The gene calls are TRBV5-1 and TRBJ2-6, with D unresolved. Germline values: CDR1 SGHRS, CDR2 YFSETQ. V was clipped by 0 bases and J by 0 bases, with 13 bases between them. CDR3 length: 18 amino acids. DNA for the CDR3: TGCGCCAGCAGCTTGGAAGCACTGGCCCGCTCTGGGGCCAACGTCCTGACTTTC. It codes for CASSLEALARSGANVLTF.